The rows below give T cell receptor beta chains drawn from one sample of a study of identical twins. One entry per CDR3 protein, called by TCRdb with MiXCR from the 5' RACE reads. The sample contains around 230,000 distinct CDR3 sequences, roughly a tenth of which appear only once. Sequenced: memory (CD45RO+) T cells sorted from blood. These TCRs come from a woman aged 18 to 35 in good health. Each CDR3 is given with its conserved first and last residue. A D gene is named only where the DNA matches it firmly. Clone size, where shown, is once, few, many, or a class for clones that have expanded.

d_gene	v_gene	abundance	j_gene	CDR3nt	CDR3aa
-	TRBV15	-	TRBJ2-3	TGTGCCACCAGCAGCTTTCGCAGTACAGATACGCAGTATTTT	CATSSFRSTDTQYF
-	TRBV7-8	-	TRBJ2-3	TGTGCCAGCAGCCTAGTGGGGGGTCACACAGATACGCAGTATTTT	CASSLVGGHTDTQYF
-	TRBV9	few	TRBJ2-6	TGTGCCAGCAGCGTAGGAAGCTCTGGGGCCAACGTCCTGACTTTC	CASSVGSSGANVLTF
TRBD2	TRBV20-1	-	TRBJ2-2	TGCAGTGCTAGGGCTGCGGGAGCGATAAACACCGGGGAGCTGTTTTTT	CSARAAGAINTGELFF
-	TRBV4-3	few	TRBJ2-1	TGCGCCAGCAGCCAAGATCTGACGGGTGGAACACTAAATGAGCAGTTCTTC	CASSQDLTGGTLNEQFF
-	TRBV18	-	TRBJ2-7	TGTGCCAGCTCACCGCAGGGCACCAACGAGCAGTACTTC	CASSPQGTNEQYF
-	TRBV6-6	few	TRBJ2-7	TGTGCCAGCAGTGTTGGGAATTACGAGCAGTACTTC	CASSVGNYEQYF
-	TRBV20-1	many	TRBJ2-4	TGCAGTGCTAGAGATGTAGCTGGGTACTTC	CSARDVAGYF
TRBD2	TRBV12-3/TRBV12-4	-	TRBJ2-1	TGTGCCAGCAGTGGCGGACTAGCGGAATTCAATGAGCAGTTCTTC	CASSGGLAEFNEQFF
TRBD2	TRBV5-5	-	TRBJ2-3	TGTGCCAGCAGCTTGGTAGCGCGGGGGGGCGGAGATACGCAGTATTTT	CASSLVARGGGDTQYF
-	TRBV14	-	TRBJ2-1	TGTGCCAGCAGCCAAGACGAGCGGAGAGACAATGAGCAGTTCTTC	CASSQDERRDNEQFF
TRBD2	TRBV19	-	TRBJ2-1	TGTGCCAGTAGTAAAGGGACTAGCGGTATGAATGAGCAGTTCTTC	CASSKGTSGMNEQFF
-	TRBV20-1	few	TRBJ1-5	TGCAGTGCCGTACAGGGAAATCAGCCCCAGCATTTT	CSAVQGNQPQHF
TRBD2	TRBV2	many	TRBJ2-7	TGTGCTCGGCGTCCTAGCGGAACATACGAGCAGTACTTC	CARRPSGTYEQYF
-	TRBV25-1	-	TRBJ2-1	TGTGCCAGCAGTGGTAGCGATGCCTCCTACAATGAGCAGTTCTTC	CASSGSDASYNEQFF
-	TRBV20-1	many	TRBJ1-1	TGCAGTGCTAGCCAGAACACTGAAGCTTTCTTT	CSASQNTEAFF
-	TRBV7-2	many	TRBJ2-3	TGTGCCAGCAGCACATACCGGGGGGATACGCAGTATTTT	CASSTYRGDTQYF
-	TRBV5-5	many	TRBJ2-3	TGTGCCAGCAGCTCCCGTCTGGGCACAGATACGCAGTATTTT	CASSSRLGTDTQYF
TRBD1	TRBV6-1	few	TRBJ2-7	TGTGCCAGCAGACCAGACAGGGGTTCGAGGGAGCAGTACTTC	CASRPDRGSREQYF
-	TRBV7-9	-	TRBJ1-1	TGTGCCAGCAGCTTACAGGGAGATAGGCCCACTGAAGCTTTCTTT	CASSLQGDRPTEAFF
-	TRBV29-1	few	TRBJ2-5	TGCAGCGTTGACTCCTCCCGCGGGACCCAGTACTTC	CSVDSSRGTQYF
-	TRBV7-6	-	TRBJ2-3	TGTGCCAGCAGTCAAATCATCCGGGAGAACACAGATACGCAGTATTTT	CASSQIIRENTDTQYF
TRBD2	TRBV18	few	TRBJ2-3	TGTGCCAGCTCACCCCCAGGACTAGCGGGAGTAGATACGCAGTATTTT	CASSPPGLAGVDTQYF
-	TRBV20-1	few	TRBJ2-7	TGCAGTGTCCCGGCACTGGGGCTCGGGTCCGAGCAGTACTTC	CSVPALGLGSEQYF
TRBD2	TRBV5-5	-	TRBJ2-2	TGTGCCAGCACCCTCGCTAGCGGGACCGGGGAGCTGTTTTTT	CASTLASGTGELFF
-	TRBV10-3	-	TRBJ2-1	TGTGCCATCAGCCACGGGAATGAGCAGTTCTTC	CAISHGNEQFF
-	TRBV12-3/TRBV12-4	many	TRBJ1-6	TGTGCCAGCAGTTTAGTGTATATGAATTCACCCCTCCACTTT	CASSLVYMNSPLHF
-	TRBV20-1	few	TRBJ2-5	TGCAGTGCTAATAAACTCCGGGAGACCCAGTACTTC	CSANKLRETQYF
TRBD1	TRBV12-3/TRBV12-4	many	TRBJ2-1	TGTGCCAGCAGTTTCAGGGACAGGGCGAATGAGCAGTTCTTC	CASSFRDRANEQFF
TRBD2	TRBV5-1	many	TRBJ2-1	TGCGCCAGCAGCTTGGAGTCTAGCGGGGACCTATACAATGAGCAGTTCTTC	CASSLESSGDLYNEQFF
-	TRBV18	few	TRBJ1-1	TGTGCCAGCTCACCGCCCAGCTCGGGGAACACTGAAGCTTTCTTT	CASSPPSSGNTEAFF
-	TRBV5-1	few	TRBJ2-1	TGCGCCAGCAGCCCCGTTTTGGGTTTCCTCTACAATGAGCAGTTCTTC	CASSPVLGFLYNEQFF
TRBD2	TRBV4-3	many	TRBJ2-3	TGCGCCAGCAGTTCTGATCTAGCGGGAGCGACAGATACGCAGTATTTT	CASSSDLAGATDTQYF
-	TRBV29-1	many	TRBJ2-7	TGCAGCGTTACGTCGGCTTACCACCCCTACGAGCAGTACTTC	CSVTSAYHPYEQYF
-	TRBV20-1	few	TRBJ1-2	TGCAGTGCTCGAACTCAAGCTTTCTATGGCTACACCTTC	CSARTQAFYGYTF
-	TRBV12-3/TRBV12-4	-	TRBJ1-4	TGTGCCAGCAGCCTTGGGTTACTTAATGAAAAACTGTTTTTT	CASSLGLLNEKLFF
-	TRBV6-5	-	TRBJ1-6	TGTGCCAGCAGCTACCTTGAGGGAAATAATTCACCCCTCCACTTT	CASSYLEGNNSPLHF
-	TRBV12-3/TRBV12-4	many	TRBJ2-1	TGTGCCAGCAGTTTAGGTCGGGACGGATACAATGAGCAGTTCTTC	CASSLGRDGYNEQFF
-	TRBV12-3/TRBV12-4	-	TRBJ1-5	TGTGCCAGCAGTTGGGCAGCTATAAACAATCAGCCCCAGCATTTT	CASSWAAINNQPQHF
-	TRBV11-2	few	TRBJ2-2	TGTGCCAGCAGCTTGCACACCACCGGGGAGCTGTTTTTT	CASSLHTTGELFF
-	TRBV20-1	few	TRBJ1-1	TGCAGTGCTAGGCGGGTCCGGGTGAACACTGAAGCTTTCTTT	CSARRVRVNTEAFF
TRBD2	TRBV5-1	-	TRBJ2-5	TGCGCCAGCAGCCCGGGACTAGCGGGGGGTAACCAAGAGACCCAGTACTTC	CASSPGLAGGNQETQYF
-	TRBV20-1	many	TRBJ1-1	TGCAGTGCTAGAGGGGGCCCGAACACTGAAGCTTTCTTT	CSARGGPNTEAFF
-	TRBV5-6	few	TRBJ2-4	TGTGCCAGCAGCTTTCAGAGGCCCATAGCCAAAAACATTCAGTACTTC	CASSFQRPIAKNIQYF
-	TRBV4-3	few	TRBJ1-2	TGCGCCAGCAGCCAAGAAGCGAGCTATGGCTACACCTTC	CASSQEASYGYTF
-	TRBV5-1	many	TRBJ2-1	TGCGCCAGCAGCTGGGGACTTAACAATGAGCAGTTCTTC	CASSWGLNNEQFF
TRBD2	TRBV29-1	many	TRBJ2-3	TGCAGCGCCAAACTAGCGGGTTTCACAGATACGCAGTATTTT	CSAKLAGFTDTQYF
-	TRBV29-1	many	TRBJ2-5	TGCAGCGCAGTGCCAGGGGTTACAGAGACCCAGTACTTC	CSAVPGVTETQYF
TRBD1	TRBV4-3	-	TRBJ2-2	TGCGCCAGCAGCCCCATTCGGGACAGGCAGTCCGGGGAGCTGTTTTTT	CASSPIRDRQSGELFF
-	TRBV5-5	many	TRBJ2-1	TGTGCCAGCAGCTTGGGACCCGCGCTTGACTACAATGAGCAGTTCTTC	CASSLGPALDYNEQFF
-	TRBV11-2	-	TRBJ2-5	TGTGCCAGCAGCCTCTTCTTTGGGAGTCAAGAGACCCAGTACTTC	CASSLFFGSQETQYF
-	TRBV10-2	few	TRBJ2-7	TGCGCCAGCCAATTGAACAGGGAGTCTTACGAGCAGTACTTC	CASQLNRESYEQYF
-	TRBV6-1	-	TRBJ2-3	TGTGCCAGCAGTCCCTTCGGGGCGACGCTGGGCACAGATACGCAGTATTTT	CASSPFGATLGTDTQYF
-	TRBV5-5	few	TRBJ2-3	TGTGCCAGCAGCTTAGGACGGAGGGCGGATACGCAGTATTTT	CASSLGRRADTQYF
-	TRBV5-1	many	TRBJ2-7	TGCGCCAGCAGCTCCGACTACGAGCAGTACTTC	CASSSDYEQYF
-	TRBV5-1	many	TRBJ2-3	TGCGCCAGCAGCGCGGACCATGGGACAGATACGCAGTATTTT	CASSADHGTDTQYF
TRBD2	TRBV6-1	few	TRBJ2-1	TGTGCCAGCATGAGGACTAGCGGGGCGCTTTACAATGAGCAGTTCTTC	CASMRTSGALYNEQFF
-	TRBV9	few	TRBJ2-7	TGTGCCAGCAGCGCTGGACCGGGGGCCCCCTACGAGCAGTACTTC	CASSAGPGAPYEQYF